One T cell receptor (beta chain) is described in this entry. The data derive from a study of blood T cell repertoires in COVID-19. Participant-given clinical history determined each cohort assignment. Cohort 3 recovered donors had two negative PCRs, clearance, or symptom resolution. Sequencing used immunoSEQ multiplex PCR; TCRdb keeps in-frame clones, though not all of them. The data contain about 320,000 clones, around 86% of them singletons. Germline V CDR1 and CDR2: WSHSY, SAAADI. Trimming took 6 bases from V and 3 from J; bases not matched to a gene: 12. CDR3 length: 17 amino acids. This receptor was obtained from a man aged 55 to 69 who had recovered from COVID-19. The sample comprised PBMCs or T cells enriched from blood (not recorded which). The rearrangement links TRBV10-2 to TRBJ1-2; 11 bases are a match to TRBD1. The CDR3 DNA reads TGCGCCAGCAGAATAATGGACAGGGGGCGCAGGGACTATGGCTACACCTTC. Its translation: CASRIMDRGRRDYGYTF.